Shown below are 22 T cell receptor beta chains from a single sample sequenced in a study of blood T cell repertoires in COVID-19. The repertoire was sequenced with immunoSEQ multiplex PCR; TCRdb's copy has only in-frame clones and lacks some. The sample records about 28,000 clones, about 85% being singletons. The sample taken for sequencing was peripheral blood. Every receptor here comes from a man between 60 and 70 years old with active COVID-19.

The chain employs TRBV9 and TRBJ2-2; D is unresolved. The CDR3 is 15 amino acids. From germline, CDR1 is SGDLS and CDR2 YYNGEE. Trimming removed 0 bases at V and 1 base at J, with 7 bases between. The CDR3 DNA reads TGTGCCAGCAGCGTAGCGGCGGTGAACACCGGGGAGCTGTTTTTT. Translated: CASSVAAVNTGELFF.

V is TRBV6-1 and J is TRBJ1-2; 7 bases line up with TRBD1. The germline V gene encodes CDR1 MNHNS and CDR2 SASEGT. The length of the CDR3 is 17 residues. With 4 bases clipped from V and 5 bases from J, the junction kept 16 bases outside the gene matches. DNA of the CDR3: TGTGCCAGCAGTGGCGACTGGACAGGTCTTAATGGGTATGGCTACACCTTC. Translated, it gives CASSGDWTGLNGYGYTF.

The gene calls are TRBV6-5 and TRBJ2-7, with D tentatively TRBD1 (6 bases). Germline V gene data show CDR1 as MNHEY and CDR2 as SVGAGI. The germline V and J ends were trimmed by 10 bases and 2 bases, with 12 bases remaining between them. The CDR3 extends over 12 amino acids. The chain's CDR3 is CATRQAAYEQYF. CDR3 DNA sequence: TGTGCCACCCGACAGGCCGCCTACGAGCAGTACTTC.

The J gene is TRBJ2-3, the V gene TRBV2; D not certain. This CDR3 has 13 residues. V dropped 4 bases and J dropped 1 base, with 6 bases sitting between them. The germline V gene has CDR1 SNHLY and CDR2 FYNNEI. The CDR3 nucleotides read TGTGCCAGCAGTGCCGAGCGCACAGATACGCAGTATTTT. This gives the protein CASSAERTDTQYF.

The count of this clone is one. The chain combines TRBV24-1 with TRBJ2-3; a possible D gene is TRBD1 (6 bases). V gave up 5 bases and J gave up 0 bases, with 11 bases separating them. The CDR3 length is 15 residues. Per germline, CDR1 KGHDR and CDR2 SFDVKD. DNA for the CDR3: TGTGCCACCAGTGTAAGGGGGATAAGCACAGATACGCAGTATTTT. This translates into CATSVRGISTDTQYF.

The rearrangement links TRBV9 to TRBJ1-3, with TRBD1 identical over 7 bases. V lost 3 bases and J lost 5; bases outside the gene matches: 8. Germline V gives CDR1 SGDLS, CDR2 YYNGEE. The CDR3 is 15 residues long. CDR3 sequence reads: CASSGWTGHRNTIYF. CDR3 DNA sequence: TGTGCCAGCAGCGGCTGGACAGGCCATCGAAACACCATATATTTT.

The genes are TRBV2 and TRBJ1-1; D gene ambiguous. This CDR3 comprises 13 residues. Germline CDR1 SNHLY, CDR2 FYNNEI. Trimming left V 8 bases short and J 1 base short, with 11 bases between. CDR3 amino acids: CASVRQGNTEAFF. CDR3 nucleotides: TGTGCCAGCGTCAGACAAGGGAACACTGAAGCTTTCTTT.

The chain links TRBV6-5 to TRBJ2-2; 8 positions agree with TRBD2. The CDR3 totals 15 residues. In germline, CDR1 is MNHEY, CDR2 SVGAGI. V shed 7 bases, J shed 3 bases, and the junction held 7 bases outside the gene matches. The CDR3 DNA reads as TGTGCCAGCACCCCCCCGGGGGGGGACACCGGGGAGCTGTTTTTT. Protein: CASTPPGGDTGELFF.

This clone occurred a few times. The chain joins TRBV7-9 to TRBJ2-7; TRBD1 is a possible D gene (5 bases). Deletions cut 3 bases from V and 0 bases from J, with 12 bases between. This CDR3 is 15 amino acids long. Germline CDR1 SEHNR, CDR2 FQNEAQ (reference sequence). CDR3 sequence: CASSFRGASSYEQYF. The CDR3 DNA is TGTGCCAGCAGCTTTAGGGGCGCAAGCTCCTACGAGCAGTACTTC.

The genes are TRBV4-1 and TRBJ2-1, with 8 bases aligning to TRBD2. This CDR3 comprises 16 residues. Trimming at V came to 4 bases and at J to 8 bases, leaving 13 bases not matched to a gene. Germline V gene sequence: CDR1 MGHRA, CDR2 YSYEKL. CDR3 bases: TGCGCCAGCAGCCGACTGCCGGTAGCGGGGAGTGATGAGCAGTTCTTC. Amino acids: CASSRLPVAGSDEQFF.

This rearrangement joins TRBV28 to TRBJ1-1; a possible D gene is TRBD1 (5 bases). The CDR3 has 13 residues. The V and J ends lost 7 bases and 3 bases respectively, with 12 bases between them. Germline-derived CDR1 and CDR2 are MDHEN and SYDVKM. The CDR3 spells CASTGIRDTEAFF. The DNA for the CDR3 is TGTGCCAGCACAGGGATTAGGGACACTGAAGCTTTCTTT. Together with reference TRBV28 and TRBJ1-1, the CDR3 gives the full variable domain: DVKVTQSSRYLVKRTGEKVFLECVQDMDHENMFWYRQDPGLGLRLIYFSYDVKMKEKGDIPEGYSVSREKKERFSLILESASTNQTSMYLCASTGIRDTEAFFGQGTRLTVV.

CDR3 residues: CASSPTKTGTGGVSYTF. CDR3 nucleotides: TGTGCCAGCTCACCAACAAAAACCGGGACAGGGGGCGTCAGCTACACCTTC. This chain joins TRBV18 and TRBJ1-2, with 12 nucleotides matching TRBD1. The ends lost 2 bases at V and 9 bases at J; junction bases unmatched: 13. The CDR3 covers 17 residues. CDR1 and CDR2 (germline): KGHSH, LQKENI.

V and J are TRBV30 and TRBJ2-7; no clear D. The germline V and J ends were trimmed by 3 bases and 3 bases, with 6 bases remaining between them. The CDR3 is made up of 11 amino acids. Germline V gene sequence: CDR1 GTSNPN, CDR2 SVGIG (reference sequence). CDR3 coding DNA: TGTGCCTGGAGCGCACTCTACGAGCAGTACTTC. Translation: CAWSALYEQYF.

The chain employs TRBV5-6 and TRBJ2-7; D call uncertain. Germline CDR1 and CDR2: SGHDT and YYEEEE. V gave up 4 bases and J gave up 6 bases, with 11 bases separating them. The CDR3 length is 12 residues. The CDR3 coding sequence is TGTGCCAGCAGCCACCTAGACTTCGAGCAGTACTTC. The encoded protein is CASSHLDFEQYF.

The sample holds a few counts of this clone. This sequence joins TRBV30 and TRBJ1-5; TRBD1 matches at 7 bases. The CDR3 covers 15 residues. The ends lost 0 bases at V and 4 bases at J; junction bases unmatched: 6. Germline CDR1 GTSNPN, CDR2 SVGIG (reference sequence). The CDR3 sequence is CAWSVQGTRNQPQHF. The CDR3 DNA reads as TGTGCCTGGAGTGTACAGGGGACCCGTAATCAGCCCCAGCATTTT.

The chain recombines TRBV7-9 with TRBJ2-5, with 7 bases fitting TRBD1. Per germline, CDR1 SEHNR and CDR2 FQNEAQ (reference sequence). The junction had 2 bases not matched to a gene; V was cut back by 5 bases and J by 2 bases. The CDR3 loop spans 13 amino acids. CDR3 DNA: TGTGCCAGCAGCACACAGGGGCAAGAGACCCAGTACTTC. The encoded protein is CASSTQGQETQYF.

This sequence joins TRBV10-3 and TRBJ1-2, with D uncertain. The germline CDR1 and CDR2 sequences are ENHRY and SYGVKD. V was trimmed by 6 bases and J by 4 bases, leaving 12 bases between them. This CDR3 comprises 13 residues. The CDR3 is CAISPGSLYGYTF. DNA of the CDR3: TGTGCCATCAGCCCGGGGAGCCTCTATGGCTACACCTTC.

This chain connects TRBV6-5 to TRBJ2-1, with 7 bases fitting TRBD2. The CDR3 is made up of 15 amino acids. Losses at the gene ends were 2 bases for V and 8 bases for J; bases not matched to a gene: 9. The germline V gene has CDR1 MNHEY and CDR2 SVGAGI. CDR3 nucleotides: TGTGCCAGCAGTTACGCCGGACTAGGTTCTTATGAGCAGTTCTTC. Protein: CASSYAGLGSYEQFF.

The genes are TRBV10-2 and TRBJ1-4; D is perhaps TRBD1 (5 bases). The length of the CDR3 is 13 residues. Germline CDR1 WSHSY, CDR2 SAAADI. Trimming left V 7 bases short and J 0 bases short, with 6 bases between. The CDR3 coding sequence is TGCGCCAGCAAAGGGGCAACTAATGAAAAACTGTTTTTT. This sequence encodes CASKGATNEKLFF.

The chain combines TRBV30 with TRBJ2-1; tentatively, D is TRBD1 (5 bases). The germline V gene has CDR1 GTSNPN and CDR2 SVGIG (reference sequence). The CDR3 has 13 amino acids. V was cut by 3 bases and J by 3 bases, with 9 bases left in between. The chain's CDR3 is CAWSTDSYNEQFF. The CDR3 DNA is TGTGCCTGGAGCACCGACAGCTACAATGAGCAGTTCTTC.

The CDR3 loop is CASSESGRTGWETQYF. CDR3 sequence (DNA): TGCGCCAGCAGTGAGTCGGGGCGGACCGGGTGGGAGACCCAGTACTTC. V and J are TRBV10-1 and TRBJ2-5; tentative D call: TRBD1 (5 bases). From germline, CDR1 is WNHNN and CDR2 SYGVQD (reference sequence). There are 16 residues in the CDR3. V lost 0 bases to trimming and J lost 5 bases, with 16 bases between them.

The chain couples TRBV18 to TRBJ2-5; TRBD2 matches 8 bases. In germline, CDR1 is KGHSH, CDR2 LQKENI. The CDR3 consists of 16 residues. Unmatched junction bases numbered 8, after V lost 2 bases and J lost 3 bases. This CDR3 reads CASSPTRQGLEETQYF. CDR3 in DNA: TGTGCCAGCTCACCAACAAGGCAGGGACTAGAAGAGACCCAGTACTTC.